This T cell receptor beta chain appears in the sequencing data of a study of blood T cell repertoires in COVID-19. Study as a whole: The United States, Italy and Spain provided the acute and convalescent COVID-19 samples. PBMCs, B-cell-depleted T cells, or T cells provided the cDNA or gDNA that made up the material.

The trim removed 4 bases at V and 8 bases at J, leaving 7 bases unmatched. In germline, CDR1 is LGHNA, CDR2 YNFKEQ. This CDR3 has 15 residues. Per the study methods: Reference gene primer amplification in the assay estimated nucleated cell counts. Measured with immunoSEQ multiplex PCR; TCRdb has only the in-frame clones, and not every one. V, J and clone size reflect that table, while D and trimming were determined from the DNA. The table lists roughly 56,000 clones, 92% of them singletons. The chain joins TRBV4-2 to TRBJ2-1, with 11 nucleotides matching TRBD2. The receptor comes from a man aged 45-65 years with active COVID-19. The sequenced sample consisted of peripheral blood. CDR3 sequence reads: CASSPLAGGVDEQFF. The CDR3 coding sequence is TGTGCCAGCAGCCCCCTAGCGGGGGGAGTGGATGAGCAGTTCTTC.